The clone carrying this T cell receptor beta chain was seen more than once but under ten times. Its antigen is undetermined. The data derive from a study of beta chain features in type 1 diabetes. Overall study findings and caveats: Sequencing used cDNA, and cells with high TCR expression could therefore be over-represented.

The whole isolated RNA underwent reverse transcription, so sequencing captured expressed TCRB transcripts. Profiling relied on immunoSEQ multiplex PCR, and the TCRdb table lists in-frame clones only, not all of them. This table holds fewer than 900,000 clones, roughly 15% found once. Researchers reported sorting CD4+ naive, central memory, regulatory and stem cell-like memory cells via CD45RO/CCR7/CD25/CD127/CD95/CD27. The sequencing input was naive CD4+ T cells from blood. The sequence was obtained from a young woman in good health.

This chain's CDR3 is CASSRGDVRAETQYF. The CDR3 DNA reads as TGTGCCAGCAGCCGCGGGGATGTGAGGGCCGAGACCCAGTACTTC. The rearrangement uses TRBV7-9 and TRBJ2-5, with a weak D call TRBD2 (6 bases). The CDR3 has 15 amino acids. The V end lost 5 bases, the J end lost 5 bases, and 18 bases lay between the germline ends. Germline lookup yields CDR1 SEHNR and CDR2 FQNEAQ (reference sequence).